Below, 9 T cell receptor beta chains from the same sample are listed, as sequenced in a study of response to subunit inactivated influenza vaccine. TCRdb reanalysed the RT-PCR reads using MiXCR and keeps one entry per CDR3 protein. The sample comprises 400,000 to 650,000 distinct CDR3 sequences, 7.2% of which are singletons, and around 14% rests with the top ten. The input for sequencing was PBMCs from blood, taken 23 months after vaccination. Receptors were obtained from a man between 50 and 75 years old who received an inactivated influenza vaccine.

At least ten counts were recorded for this clonotype. This chain joins TRBV4-1 and TRBJ2-1; 9 bases align to TRBD2. V lost 1 base and J lost 1; bases outside the gene matches: 2. This CDR3 spans 16 amino acids. Germline V CDR1 and CDR2: MGHRA, YSYEKL. The CDR3 coding sequence is TGCGCCAGCAGCCAAGTTCTAGCGGGGTCCTACAATGAGCAGTTCTTC. Residues: CASSQVLAGSYNEQFF.

This clonotype has at least ten counts. V is TRBV7-9 and J is TRBJ2-2, with a possible D match to TRBD2 (6 bases). Germline V gives CDR1 SEHNR, CDR2 FQNEAQ (reference sequence). V was pared by 4 bases and J by 0 bases, with 12 bases between. The CDR3 is made up of 16 amino acids. CDR3 sequence reads: CASSSGTPPNTGELFF. The CDR3 DNA follows: TGTGCCAGCAGCTCTGGGACTCCTCCGAACACCGGGGAGCTGTTTTTT.

This clonotype has at least ten counts. The V and J genes are TRBV4-3 and TRBJ2-5; D may match TRBD1 or TRBD2 (6 bases each). CDR1 LGHNA and CDR2 YSLEER come from the germline V gene. The CDR3 length is 17 residues. V was cut by 0 bases and J by 5 bases, with 19 bases left in between. CDR3 bases: TGCGCCAGCAGCCAAGACTGGAGCTCTACAGGGAGGGAGACCCAGTACTTC. Protein: CASSQDWSSTGRETQYF.

This clonotype was recorded a few times. The chain couples TRBV6-1 to TRBJ2-7; 12 bases map to TRBD1. Germline CDR1 is MNHNS and CDR2 is SASEGT. V lost 10 bases to trimming and J lost 5 bases; unmatched junction nucleotides: 12. CDR3 size: 15 residues. For the CDR3, the DNA is TGTGCCACCACTCGGTGGGGGACAGGGGGCGACGAGCAGTACTTC. This codes for CATTRWGTGGDEQYF.

The chain is built from TRBV18 and TRBJ2-5, with D possibly called TRBD1 or TRBD2 (6 bases each). Trimming took off 0 bases at V and 4 bases at J, with 15 bases between the two ends. The CDR3 loop spans 16 amino acids. Germline CDR1 is KGHSH and CDR2 is LQKENI. CDR3 sequence: CASSPPAGGARETQYF. DNA for the CDR3: TGTGCCAGCTCACCACCGGCCGGGGGCGCCCGAGAGACCCAGTACTTC. Together with reference TRBV18 and TRBJ2-5, the CDR3 gives the full variable domain: NAGVMQNPRHLVRRRGQEARLRCSPMKGHSHVYWYRQLPEEGLKFMVYLQKENIIDESGMPKERFSAEFPKEGPSILRIQQVVRGDSAAYFCASSPPAGGARETQYFGPGTRLLVL.

Many counts were recorded for this clonotype. The V gene is TRBV11-2, the J gene TRBJ2-2; maybe TRBD2 (6 bases). V gave up 0 bases and J gave up 1 base, with 6 bases separating them. CDR3 length: 15 amino acids. CDR1 SGHAT and CDR2 FQNNGV come from the germline V gene. CDR3 in DNA: TGTGCCAGCAGCTTAGAGGAGGGGAACACCGGGGAGCTGTTTTTT. Amino acids: CASSLEEGNTGELFF.

This chain connects TRBV5-6 to TRBJ2-5; maybe TRBD1 (6 bases). The CDR3 spans 16 residues. Germline lookup yields CDR1 SGHDT and CDR2 YYEEEE. V lost 3 bases and J lost 5, with 20 bases in between. CDR3 loop: CASSWTEGNRAETQYF. CDR3 sequence (DNA): TGTGCCAGCAGCTGGACAGAGGGCAATAGGGCGGAGACCCAGTACTTC.

This clonotype was observed a few times. The chain employs TRBV10-3 and TRBJ2-2; no clear D gene. The V end was cut by 0 bases, the J end by 8 bases, with 13 bases between. Germline V gene data show CDR1 as ENHRY and CDR2 as SYGVKD. This CDR3 region has 15 residues. This CDR3 is CAISESYKDGGELFF. CDR3 nucleotide sequence: TGTGCCATCAGTGAGTCGTACAAGGATGGTGGGGAGCTGTTTTTT.

This chain joins TRBV21-1 and TRBJ2-1; whether TRBD1, the table's D call, matches the DNA was not checked. TRBV21-1 is marked as a pseudogene. This CDR3 comprises 17 residues. This chain's CDR3 is CASSKVPLGSVCNEQFF. The CDR3 DNA follows: TGTGCCAGCAGCAAAGTCCCCTTGGGTAGCGTCTGCAATGAGCAGTTCTTC.